The rows below give T cell receptor beta chains drawn from one sample of a study of blood T cell repertoires in COVID-19. This table comes from immunoSEQ multiplex PCR, and its TCRdb copy is limited to in-frame clones, with some not included. The sample yields hundreds of thousands of clones, 70% to 90% seen once. The sample comprised PBMCs or T cells enriched from blood (not recorded which). These receptors originate from a woman aged 25 to 39 who had recovered from COVID-19. The conserved cysteine and the conserved F or W are not part of the CDR3 here.

J gene: TRBJ1-2
V gene: TRBV5-1
CDR3 protein: ASRTGNNVYGYT

J gene: TRBJ2-5
V gene: TRBV5-1
CDR3 protein: ASSLVSALQETQY

J gene: TRBJ1-2
V gene: TRBV30
CDR3 protein: AWSRPLRDGYT

J gene: TRBJ2-1
V gene: TRBV10-3
CDR3 protein: AISDFPGSYNEQF

J gene: TRBJ2-1
V gene: TRBV11-3
CDR3 protein: ASSPGADRGANEQF

J gene: TRBJ1-1
V gene: TRBV4-3
CDR3 protein: ASSQERGGTEAF

J gene: TRBJ2-2
V gene: TRBV3-1/TRBV3-2
CDR3 protein: ASSQGGTSVTGELF

J gene: TRBJ2-1
V gene: TRBV30
CDR3 protein: AWTKGLAGFEQF

J gene: TRBJ1-2
V gene: TRBV7-9
CDR3 protein: ASSLGAGNYGYT

J gene: TRBJ2-7
V gene: TRBV7-9
CDR3 protein: ASSQTTGVAYEQY

J gene: TRBJ2-3
V gene: TRBV15
CDR3 protein: ATSGERGGITDTQY

J gene: TRBJ2-3
V gene: TRBV7-8
CDR3 protein: ASSREDRVGTDTQY

J gene: TRBJ2-5
V gene: TRBV7-2
CDR3 protein: ASSSFPYQETQY

J gene: TRBJ2-5
V gene: TRBV28
CDR3 protein: ASSLAGTGQETQY

J gene: TRBJ1-5
V gene: TRBV19
CDR3 protein: ASNSYNQPQH

J gene: TRBJ2-1
V gene: TRBV4-1
CDR3 protein: ASSQVISAGGNEQF

J gene: TRBJ2-2
V gene: TRBV7-2
CDR3 protein: ASSLLGRGLAGELF

J gene: TRBJ1-4
V gene: TRBV19
CDR3 protein: ASGVQSGTNEKLF

J gene: TRBJ2-2
V gene: TRBV27
CDR3 protein: ASSSGTSGRRNTGELF

J gene: TRBJ2-7
V gene: TRBV28
CDR3 protein: ASSFPHRTGSEQY

J gene: TRBJ1-1
V gene: TRBV25-1
CDR3 protein: ASSESSGGTEAF

J gene: TRBJ2-3
V gene: TRBV30
CDR3 protein: AWSVPQLAMGGGTDTQY

J gene: TRBJ2-2
V gene: TRBV28
CDR3 protein: ASSPRRLAGPNTGELF

J gene: TRBJ1-2
V gene: TRBV5-5
CDR3 protein: ASSYSGTGVPYGYT

J gene: TRBJ1-4
V gene: TRBV28
CDR3 protein: ASSLDRDPEELEKLF